The entry below describes one T cell receptor beta chain. What it recognizes is unknown. Clones were sequenced by immunoSEQ multiplex PCR, and TCRdb holds only the in-frame ones, with some missing. The sample has 95,000 to 150,000 clones, over 75% seen once. This sample is drawn from a study of radiation and T cells in renal cell carcinoma. Across the whole study: Nephrectomy followed 15 Gy stereotactic body radiation by 4 weeks.

Whole-study results and caveats: In blood, top tumor clones expanded by 2 weeks, shrinking by 4.

Stated time point: blood 2 weeks post-SBRT. As to treatment: 15 Gy SBRT to primary tumor, nephrectomy 4 weeks later. Clear cell pathology was present in this patient's renal cell carcinoma. Germline V gene sequence: CDR1 MDHEN, CDR2 SYDVKM. The CDR3 length is 18 residues. The V gene end was trimmed by 4 bases and the J gene end by 3 bases; junction bases not matched to a gene: 12. The chain couples TRBV28 to TRBJ2-7; 13 bases are shared with TRBD2. The clonotype originates from a man over 45 with renal cell carcinoma. Specimen: blood, collected from a patient whose treatment included radiotherapy and nephrectomy. In DNA, the CDR3 is TGTGCCAGCAGTTCTCCCCGTGGGACTAGCGGGACTTTCTACGAGCAGTACTTC. Translating gives CASSSPRGTSGTFYEQYF.